Described below is a single TCR beta chain sequence and its context. PCR was performed a second time for roughly 6 to 12 cycles using a sample-barcoded 5' primer and a J-beta primer mix. TCRdb used MiXCR to reprocess the 5' RACE reads, holding one entry per CDR3 protein. Found here are 800,000 to 900,000 distinct CDR3 sequences, under 80% of them singletons; the top ten hold about a quarter. The sample comes from a study of blood T cells in healthy people across ages. Study-level information: About one barcoded TCR beta cDNA was captured per two T cells.

Extraction yielded at least 5 micrograms of total RNA per sample. CDR1 and CDR2 (germline): SGHRS, YFSETQ. CDR3 size: 16 residues. Trimming left V 3 bases short and J 2 bases short, with 15 bases between. This clonotype originated in a man in his thirties or forties in good health. The chain couples TRBV5-1 to TRBJ2-1; the D is unclear. The sample was blood. The CDR3, as DNA: TGCGCCAGCAGCTCGGACGTCGCAGTGACCTACAATGAGCAGTTCTTC. Its protein product is CASSSDVAVTYNEQFF.